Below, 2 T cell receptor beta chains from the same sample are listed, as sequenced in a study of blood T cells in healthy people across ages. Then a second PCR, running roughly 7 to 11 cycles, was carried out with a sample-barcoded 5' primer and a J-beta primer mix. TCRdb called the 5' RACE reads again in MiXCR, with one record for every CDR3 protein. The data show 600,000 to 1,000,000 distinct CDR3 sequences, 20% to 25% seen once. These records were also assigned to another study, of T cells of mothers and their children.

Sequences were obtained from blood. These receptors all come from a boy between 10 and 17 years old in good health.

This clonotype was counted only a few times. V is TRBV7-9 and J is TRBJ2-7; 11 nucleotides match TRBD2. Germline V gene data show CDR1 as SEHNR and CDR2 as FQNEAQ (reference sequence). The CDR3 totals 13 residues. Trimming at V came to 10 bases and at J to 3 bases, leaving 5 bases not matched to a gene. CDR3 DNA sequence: TGTGCCATCGGGGGGACTAGCGGCTACGAGCAGTACTTC. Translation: CAIGGTSGYEQYF.

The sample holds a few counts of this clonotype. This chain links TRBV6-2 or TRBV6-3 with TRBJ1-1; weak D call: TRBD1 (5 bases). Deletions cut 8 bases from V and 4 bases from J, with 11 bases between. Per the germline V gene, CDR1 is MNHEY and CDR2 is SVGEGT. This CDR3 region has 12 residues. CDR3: CASLPRGTEAFF. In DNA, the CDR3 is TGTGCCAGCCTACCAAGGGGCACTGAAGCTTTCTTT.